This passage covers 29 T cell receptor beta chains from one sample sequenced in a study of blood T cells in healthy people across ages. The authors ran a second PCR of about 6 to 11 cycles using a sample-barcoded 5' primer and a J-beta primer mix. TCRdb used MiXCR to reprocess the 5' RACE reads, holding one entry per CDR3 protein. Counted here are approximately 1,100,000 distinct CDR3 sequences, 35% to 50% occurring once; the ten biggest clones make up 15% to 20%. Material for sequencing was blood. The receptors derive from a woman aged 55 to 70 in good health.

The chain is built from TRBV2 and TRBJ2-5; 8 bases line up with TRBD2. The CDR3 has 16 residues. The germline V gene has CDR1 SNHLY and CDR2 FYNNEI. Trimming cost V 8 bases and J 5 bases; bases outside gene matches: 16. Written as DNA, the CDR3 is TGTGCCAGCTCCGAGCCGGGGGGGCAACTCCACGAGACCCAGTACTTC. Translation gives CASSEPGGQLHETQYF.

Concerning this clonotype itself: One end of the junction is discordant with germline, which a read error may explain. The rearrangement links TRBV2 to TRBJ2-5; TRBD2 matches 10 bases. Germline V lookup: CDR1 SNHLY, CDR2 FYNNEI. The CDR3 totals 15 residues. CDR3 coding DNA: TGTGCCAGCACTGAAATAGCACTAGCGGGGGAGACCCAGTACTTC. As protein: CASTEIALAGETQYF.

This clonotype was recorded at least ten times. The genes are TRBV29-1 and TRBJ1-1; D perhaps matches TRBD1 (5 bases). Germline CDR1 reads SQVTM; CDR2 reads ANQGSEA. CDR3 length equals 11 residues. Trimming took off 4 bases at V and 4 bases at J, with 7 bases between the two ends. The DNA for the CDR3 is TGCAGCGTTGTGGGGGGCACTGAAGCTTTCTTT. This codes for CSVVGGTEAFF. The full variable domain, with the rest looked up from reference TRBV29-1 and TRBJ1-1, is SAVISQKPSRDICQRGTSLTIQCQVDSQVTMMFWYRQQPGQSLTLIATANQGSEATYESGFVIDKFPISRPNLTFSTLTVSNMSPEDSSIYLCSVVGGTEAFFGQGTRLTVV.

The V and J genes are TRBV4-1 and TRBJ1-5, with D hard to call. Trimming removed 0 bases from V and 1 base from J, with 10 bases in between. Germline lookup yields CDR1 MGHRA and CDR2 YSYEKL. The CDR3 is 16 amino acids. The CDR3 is CASSQDGVPSNQPQHF. CDR3 coding DNA: TGCGCCAGCAGCCAAGATGGGGTCCCGAGCAATCAGCCCCAGCATTTT.

This clonotype has a handful of counts. The chain carries TRBV11-2 and TRBJ1-2, with no clear D. Trimming removed 5 bases from V and 4 bases from J, with 14 bases in between. CDR3 length equals 14 residues. Germline V gene data show CDR1 as SGHAT and CDR2 as FQNNGV. The CDR3 loop reads CASSGTRGPYGYTF. The CDR3 DNA reads as TGTGCCAGCAGCGGAACCCGAGGCCCCTATGGCTACACCTTC.

This clonotype was seen only a few times. This chain joins TRBV27 and TRBJ1-5; D is unresolved. The CDR3 consists of 17 residues. Germline V lookup: CDR1 MNHEY, CDR2 SMNVEV (reference sequence). V was pared by 5 bases and J by 0 bases, with 17 bases between. CDR3 region: CASSPLTGRYSNQPQHF. Written as DNA, the CDR3 is TGTGCCAGCAGTCCCCTGACTGGACGGTATAGCAATCAGCCCCAGCATTTT.

This clonotype came up a few times. This chain uses TRBV28 with TRBJ2-7, with 7 bases matching TRBD1. The CDR3 runs 16 residues. With 5 bases clipped from V and 2 bases from J, the junction kept 12 bases outside the gene matches. Germline loops: CDR1 MDHEN, CDR2 SYDVKM. The CDR3 protein is CASSRTTGTFTYEQYF. DNA for the CDR3: TGTGCCAGCAGTAGAACGACAGGGACCTTTACCTACGAGCAGTACTTC.

This sequence joins TRBV7-3 and TRBJ2-6; 10 nucleotides line up with TRBD2. Germline loops: CDR1 SGHTA, CDR2 FQGTGA. This CDR3 has 21 residues. With V trimmed by 1 base and J by 1 base, 13 bases remained unmatched. The CDR3, as DNA: TGTGCCAGCAGCTTAAAGGGGTTCCCTAGCGGGAGCTCTTCTGGGGCCAACGTCCTGACTTTC. This translates into CASSLKGFPSGSSSGANVLTF. The full variable domain, in which reference TRBV7-3 and TRBJ2-6 provide the parts outside the CDR3, is GAGVSQTPSNKVTEKGKYVELRCDPISGHTALYWYRQSLGQGPEFLIYFQGTGAADDSGLPNDRFFAVRPEGSVSTLKIQRTERGDSAVYLCASSLKGFPSGSSSGANVLTFGAGSRLTVL.

The sample holds a few counts of this clonotype. The chain uses TRBV3-1 and TRBJ2-3; D may be TRBD1 (6 bases). V gave up 4 bases and J gave up 0 bases, with 23 bases separating them. CDR1 and CDR2 from the germline V gene are LGHDT and YNNKEL (reference sequence). The CDR3 sequence is 19 residues long. The CDR3 loop reads CASSLLTGPFETSTDTQYF. In DNA, the CDR3 is TGTGCCAGCAGCCTATTGACAGGACCCTTCGAGACTAGCACAGATACGCAGTATTTT.

Only a few counts were recorded for this clonotype. The genes are TRBV7-2 and TRBJ2-3; 8 bases align to TRBD2. The CDR3 length is 15 residues. CDR1 SGHTA and CDR2 FQGNSA come from the germline V gene. V lost 2 bases and J lost 1; bases outside the gene matches: 2. CDR3 sequence (DNA): TGTGCCAGCAGCTTACAAGCGGGAGGCACAGATACGCAGTATTTT. Translation gives CASSLQAGGTDTQYF. Complete variable domain (other parts from reference TRBV7-2 and TRBJ2-3): GAGVSQSPSNKVTEKGKDVELRCDPISGHTALYWYRQSLGQGLEFLIYFQGNSAPDKSGLPSDRFSAERTGGSVSTLTIQRTQQEDSAVYLCASSLQAGGTDTQYFGPGTRLTVL.

This chain joins TRBV12-3 or TRBV12-4 and TRBJ1-6, with unresolved D. The CDR3 is made up of 11 amino acids. Trimming pared 3 bases from V and 14 bases from J, leaving 8 bases between. The CDR3 here is CASSFSGSLHF. The CDR3 DNA reads as TGTGCCAGCAGTTTCTCGGGTTCCCTCCACTTT.

This clonotype was detected a few times. J is TRBJ1-2 and V is TRBV27; no definite D call. This CDR3 spans 15 amino acids. V lost 5 bases and J lost 0, with 13 bases in between. Germline CDR1 and CDR2: MNHEY and SMNVEV (reference sequence). The CDR3 spells CASSLLGSANYGYTF. CDR3 DNA: TGTGCCAGCAGTCTCCTAGGGTCGGCTAACTATGGCTACACCTTC.

This clonotype was observed a handful of times. The CDR3 nucleotides are TGCGCCAGCAGCTCCCTACAAGGGGCAGATACGCAGTATTTT. It codes for CASSSLQGADTQYF. The rearrangement joins TRBV5-1 to TRBJ2-3, with D possibly being TRBD1 (5 bases). This CDR3 comprises 14 residues. Germline V lookup: CDR1 SGHRS, CDR2 YFSETQ. V was pared by 3 bases and J by 4 bases, with 12 bases between.

This chain joins TRBV9 and TRBJ2-1; 12 nucleotides agree with TRBD2. V dropped 2 bases and J dropped 8; count of bases not matched to a gene: 11. The germline gives CDR1 SGDLS, CDR2 YYNGEE. This CDR3 has 17 amino acids. Here the CDR3 reads CASSVSSGRVELDEQFF. The CDR3, as DNA: TGTGCCAGCAGCGTGTCTAGCGGGAGGGTAGAATTGGATGAGCAGTTCTTC.

This clonotype was detected a few times. The rearrangement joins TRBV27 to TRBJ2-2, with TRBD1 as a possible D gene (6 bases). The V gene lost 6 bases and the J gene lost 3 bases, with 17 bases spanning the gap. Per germline, CDR1 MNHEY and CDR2 SMNVEV (reference sequence). The CDR3 runs to 16 residues. Here the CDR3 reads CASSNKAGTYTGELFF. In DNA form, the CDR3 reads TGTGCCAGCAGCAATAAGGCCGGGACATACACCGGGGAGCTGTTTTTT.

V gene TRBV3-1 combines with J gene TRBJ2-4; D is unresolved. This CDR3 spans 11 amino acids. The ends were cut back, 4 bases at V and 7 bases at J, with 5 bases in the middle. CDR1 LGHDT and CDR2 YNNKEL come from the germline V gene (reference sequence). The chain's CDR3 is CASSLTNIQYF. CDR3 in DNA: TGTGCCAGCAGCCTCACGAACATTCAGTACTTC.

The V call is TRBV28, the J call TRBJ2-3; D call uncertain. Trimming pared 5 bases from V and 8 bases from J, leaving 8 bases between. CDR1 MDHEN and CDR2 SYDVKM come from the germline V gene. CDR3 length: 11 residues. The CDR3 DNA sequence: TGTGCCAGCAGTACTTGGGGTACGCAGTATTTT. Protein product: CASSTWGTQYF.

A few counts support this clonotype. The chain is built from TRBV18 and TRBJ2-3; 11 nucleotides agree with TRBD2. Germline-derived CDR1 and CDR2 are KGHSH and LQKENI. V gave up 3 bases and J gave up 2 bases; unmatched junction bases: 4. The CDR3 extends over 16 amino acids. The CDR3 is CASSPRTSGHTDTQYF. DNA of the CDR3: TGTGCCAGCTCACCTCGGACTAGCGGGCACACAGATACGCAGTATTTT.

This clonotype showed up just once. The chain employs TRBV2 and TRBJ2-5; 8 bases are shared with TRBD1. The germline CDR1 and CDR2 sequences are SNHLY and FYNNEI. The CDR3 loop spans 15 amino acids. V trimming: 3 bases; J trimming: 5 bases; junction bases outside the gene matches: 8. CDR3 loop: CASSEARGLRETQYF. DNA of the CDR3: TGTGCCAGCAGTGAGGCCAGGGGGCTTAGGGAGACCCAGTACTTC.

A note on this clonotype: The CDR3 end shows no conserved phenylalanine or tryptophan, and so a read error is likely. V and J are TRBV5-1 and TRBJ2-7; maybe TRBD2 (6 bases). Germline CDR1 is SGHRS and CDR2 is YFSETQ. There are 16 residues in the CDR3. The V end lost 3 bases, the J end lost 2 bases, and 18 bases lay between the germline ends. The CDR3 is CASSSRLGGTAYEQYL. The CDR3 DNA reads as TGCGCCAGCAGCTCCCGTCTCGGAGGGACCGCCTACGAGCAGTACTTA.

This clonotype has just a few counts. The rearrangement uses TRBV14 and TRBJ1-2, with D hard to call. The CDR3 covers 14 residues. Germline CDR1 SGHDN, CDR2 FVKESK. V was clipped by 1 base and J by 0 bases, with 6 bases between them. CDR3 amino acids: CASSQARANYGYTF. DNA for the CDR3: TGTGCCAGCAGCCAAGCCAGAGCTAACTATGGCTACACCTTC.

In this sample, this clonotype turned up a few times. V and J are TRBV15 and TRBJ2-3; D may be TRBD1 (6 bases). The CDR3 is 12 residues long. Trimming left V 5 bases short and J 6 bases short, with 9 bases between. In germline, CDR1 is LNHNV, CDR2 YYDKDF (reference sequence). DNA of the CDR3: TGTGCCACCAGCGGACAGATGGATACGCAGTATTTT. It specifies CATSGQMDTQYF.

The chain couples TRBV6-6 to TRBJ2-4; possibly TRBD1 for D (6 bases). The CDR3 extends over 16 amino acids. V lost 5 bases and J lost 0, with 14 bases in between. In germline, CDR1 is MNHNY, CDR2 SVGAGI (reference sequence). The CDR3 DNA reads as TGTGCCAGCAGTCCGGGACATATAGTAGCCAAAAACATTCAGTACTTC. Translating it yields CASSPGHIVAKNIQYF.

V and J are TRBV12-3 or TRBV12-4 and TRBJ1-4, with D possibly TRBD1 on 5 matching bases. The CDR3 has 14 residues. Trimming removed 4 bases from V and 1 base from J, with 7 bases in between. The CDR3 bases are TGTGCCAGCAGTTCCCAGGGAACTAATGAAAAACTGTTTTTT. Its translation: CASSSQGTNEKLFF.

This rearrangement joins TRBV10-3 to TRBJ1-5, with D perhaps TRBD1 (5 bases). This CDR3 is 14 amino acids long. Germline-derived CDR1 and CDR2 are ENHRY and SYGVKD. V lost 4 bases and J 0 bases, leaving 7 bases between the germline ends. The CDR3 bases are TGTGCCATCAGTGCTGGGACTAGCAATCAGCCCCAGCATTTT. Protein sequence: CAISAGTSNQPQHF.

This clonotype was seen more than once but under ten times. The rearrangement joins TRBV4-1 to TRBJ1-2; D possibly corresponds to TRBD1 (5 bases). Germline assignment: CDR1 MGHRA and CDR2 YSYEKL. The V and J ends lost 2 bases and 0 bases respectively, with 10 bases between them. The CDR3 loop spans 15 amino acids. The CDR3 DNA reads TGCGCCAGCAGCCAACCGACAGCACCTAACTATGGCTACACCTTC. Translating it yields CASSQPTAPNYGYTF.

This clonotype appeared a single time. This chain uses TRBV5-1 with TRBJ2-7; 8 nucleotides line up with TRBD1. The DNA end lines up better with TRBJ2-5; the J call may be wrong. The CDR3 extends over 14 amino acids. Germline V lookup: CDR1 SGHRS, CDR2 YFSETQ. CDR3 amino acids: CASSSTDRGETQYF. CDR3 DNA: TGCGCCAGCAGCTCAACCGACAGGGGAGAGACCCAGTACTTC.

CDR3 DNA: TGCAGTGCTAGTGGGCTAGCGGGAGGAAAGGCCGCGCGTAATGAGCAGTTCTTC. Translated, it gives CSASGLAGGKAARNEQFF. The genes are TRBV20-1 and TRBJ2-1; 11 positions agree with TRBD2. J lost 7 bases, V lost 3 bases, and 17 bases had no gene match. The CDR3 covers 18 residues. CDR1 is DFQATT, CDR2 SNEGSKA, per germline (reference sequence).

The chain couples TRBV11-2 to TRBJ2-7; 14 bases agree with TRBD2. CDR1 and CDR2 (germline): SGHAT, FQNNGV. V lost 5 bases and J lost 4; bases outside the gene matches: 19. This CDR3 is built from 20 residues. The CDR3, as DNA: TGTGCCAGCAGCCACTCCCAATCAGGGACTAGCGGGAGTAAAGTATACGAGCAGTACTTC. This translates into CASSHSQSGTSGSKVYEQYF.